This T cell receptor beta chain was profiled in a study of blood T cell repertoires in COVID-19. As for the study in general: Samples taken during acute and convalescent COVID-19 were collected in the United States, Italy and Spain. Sources were T cells, B-cell-depleted T cells, or PBMCs; the material itself was cDNA or gDNA.

The Seattle patients, enrolled during active infection, were followed longitudinally. Germline lookup yields CDR1 SSHAT and CDR2 FNYEAQ (reference sequence). Trimming shortened V by 4 bases and J by 4 bases, and 10 bases separated the two germline ends. The CDR3 is made up of 13 amino acids. How the authors handled the data: Reference gene primer amplification gave estimated nucleated cell counts. Data came from immunoSEQ multiplex PCR; TCRdb stores just in-frame clones and leaves some out. V and J calls and clone size are copied from that table; D and trimming were computed from the DNA. The sample lists roughly 200,000 clones; roughly 77% were seen once.

The sequenced sample consisted of peripheral blood. The receptor's source is a woman between 40 and 55 years old with COVID-19, enrolled during active disease. The chain carries TRBV7-7 and TRBJ2-5, with D unclear. CDR3 nucleotide sequence: TGTGCCAGCAGCTCCGCCCCCAGAGAGACCCAGTACTTC. Residues: CASSSAPRETQYF.